This section outlines one T cell receptor beta chain sequence together with its context. What it binds is unknown. This sample is part of a study of Ad26.COV2.S vaccination and SARS-CoV-2 variants. Study information: Doses of Ad26.COV2.S were injected into muscle once or twice, 56 days apart.

Stated treatment: some 20 received Ad26.COV2.S at low or high dose, single or two shots; about 5 received placebo; per-sample allocation not given. Day 63 after the first vaccine or placebo injection was the time point for sampling. This CDR3 comprises 14 residues. Germline V CDR1 and CDR2: SQVTM, ANQGSEA. Trimming took 4 bases from V and 6 from J, leaving 15 bases between them. Study conclusions and caveats: Breadth and depth estimates from TCRs may understate total T cell responses. Marked by substantial breadth, spike-specific CD8+ and CD4+ T cell responses were reportedly seen after vaccination.

Data came from immunoSEQ multiplex PCR; TCRdb stores just in-frame clones and leaves some out. The sample lists 400,000 to 500,000 clones, around 89% occurring once. This sequence was found in a person between 18 and 59 years old who received the Ad26.COV2.S COVID-19 vaccine or a placebo. The specimen was peripheral blood, collected in a trial of Ad26.COV2.S vaccine versus placebo. V and J are TRBV29-1 and TRBJ2-2; no reliable D call. CDR3 sequence: CSVVLAPSAGELFF. CDR3 DNA sequence: TGCAGCGTTGTTTTGGCTCCCAGCGCCGGGGAGCTGTTTTTT.